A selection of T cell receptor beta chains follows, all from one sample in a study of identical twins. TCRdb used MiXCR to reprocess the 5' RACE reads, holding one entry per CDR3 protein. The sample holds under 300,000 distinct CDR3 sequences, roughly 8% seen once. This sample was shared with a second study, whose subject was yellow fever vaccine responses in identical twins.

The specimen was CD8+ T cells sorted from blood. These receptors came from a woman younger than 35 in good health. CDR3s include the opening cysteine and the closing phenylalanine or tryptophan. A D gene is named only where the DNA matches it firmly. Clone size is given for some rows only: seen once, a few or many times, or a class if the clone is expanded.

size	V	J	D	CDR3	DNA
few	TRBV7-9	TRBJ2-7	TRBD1	CASTLQGPSLYEQYF	TGTGCCAGCACCCTACAGGGGCCTTCCCTCTACGAGCAGTACTTC
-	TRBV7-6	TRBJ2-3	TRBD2	CASSLAGGDPTDTQYF	TGTGCCAGCAGCTTAGCGGGGGGGGACCCGACAGATACGCAGTATTTT
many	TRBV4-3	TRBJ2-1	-	CASSRGTYNEQFF	TGCGCCAGCAGCCGAGGGACCTACAATGAGCAGTTCTTC
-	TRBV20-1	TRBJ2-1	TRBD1	CSATDRDRGAGYEQFF	TGCAGTGCTACGGACCGGGACAGGGGTGCCGGGTATGAGCAGTTCTTC
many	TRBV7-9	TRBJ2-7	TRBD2	CASSLPGTSGSYEQYF	TGTGCCAGCAGCTTACCCGGGACTAGCGGATCCTACGAGCAGTACTTC
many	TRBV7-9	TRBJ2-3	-	CASSSILASGTDTQYF	TGTGCCAGCAGCTCGATTCTAGCTTCCGGCACAGATACGCAGTATTTT
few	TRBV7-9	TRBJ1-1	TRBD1	CASSPRQGGANTEAFF	TGTGCCAGCAGCCCCAGACAGGGAGGAGCGAACACTGAAGCTTTCTTT
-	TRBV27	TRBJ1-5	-	CASSFSGYQPQHF	TGTGCCAGCAGTTTTTCGGGTTATCAGCCCCAGCATTTT
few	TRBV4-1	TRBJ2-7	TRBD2	CASSQDNLAGSYEQYF	TGCGCCAGCAGCCAAGATAACCTAGCGGGTTCCTACGAGCAGTACTTC
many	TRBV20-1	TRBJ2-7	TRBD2	CSGSGGEGIYEQYF	TGCAGTGGGTCTGGAGGGGAGGGGATCTACGAGCAGTACTTC
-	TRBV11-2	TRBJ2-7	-	CASSFSVDYEQYF	TGTGCCAGCAGCTTCTCGGTAGACTACGAGCAGTACTTC
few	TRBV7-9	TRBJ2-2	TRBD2	CASSSSGGPNTGELFF	TGTGCCAGCAGCTCTTCGGGGGGGCCAAACACCGGGGAGCTGTTTTTT
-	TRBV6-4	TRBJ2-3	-	CAMGFSTDTQYF	TGTGCCATGGGTTTTAGCACAGATACGCAGTATTTT
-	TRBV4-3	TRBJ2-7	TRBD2	CASSQEAEREGYEQYF	TGCGCCAGCAGCCAAGAAGCGGAGCGGGAGGGCTACGAGCAGTACTTC
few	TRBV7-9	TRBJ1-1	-	CASSLFDGSNTEAFF	TGTGCCAGCAGCTTATTCGACGGCTCGAACACTGAAGCTTTCTTT
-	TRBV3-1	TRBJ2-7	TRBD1	CASSRIRDRGHYEQYF	TGTGCCAGCAGCCGCATCCGGGACAGGGGGCATTACGAGCAGTACTTC
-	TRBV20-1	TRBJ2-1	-	CSAREEGVEQFF	TGCAGTGCTAGAGAAGAGGGTGTCGAGCAGTTCTTC
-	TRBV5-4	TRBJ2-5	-	CASSFPEEYQETQYF	TGTGCCAGCAGCTTCCCCGAAGAGTACCAAGAGACCCAGTACTTC
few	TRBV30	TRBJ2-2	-	CAWSIGPLARELFF	TGTGCCTGGAGTATCGGGCCCCTAGCCCGGGAGCTGTTTTTT
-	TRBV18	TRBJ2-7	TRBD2	CASSPPGGTGRTYEQYF	TGTGCCAGCTCACCACCGGGGGGGACGGGAAGAACCTACGAGCAGTACTTC
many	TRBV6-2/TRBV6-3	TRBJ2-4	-	CASSPRGERTKNIQYF	TGTGCCAGCAGCCCTAGGGGGGAGCGGACCAAAAACATTCAGTACTTC
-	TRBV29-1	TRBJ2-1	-	CSVIDSNGEQFF	TGCAGCGTTATCGACAGCAATGGTGAGCAGTTCTTC
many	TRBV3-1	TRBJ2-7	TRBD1	CASSQSTGQVYEQYF	TGTGCCAGCAGCCAATCCACGGGACAGGTCTACGAGCAGTACTTC
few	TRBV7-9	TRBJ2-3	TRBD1	CASSSGQGAVITDTQYF	TGTGCCAGCAGCTCAGGACAGGGGGCAGTTATTACAGATACGCAGTATTTT
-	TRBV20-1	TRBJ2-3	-	CSARTPGPRTDTQYF	TGCAGTGCTAGAACCCCGGGACCCCGCACAGATACGCAGTATTTT
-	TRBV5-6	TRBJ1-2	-	CASSLWGSNGYTF	TGTGCCAGCAGCTTGTGGGGGAGCAATGGCTACACCTTC
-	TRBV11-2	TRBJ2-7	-	CASSGNLSYEQYF	TGTGCCAGCAGCGGTAACCTTTCCTACGAGCAGTACTTC
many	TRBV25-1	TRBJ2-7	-	CASRQGYEQYF	TGTGCCAGCAGACAGGGCTACGAGCAGTACTTC
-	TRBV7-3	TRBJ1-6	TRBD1	CASSGDSYNSPLHF	TGTGCCAGCAGCGGGGACAGTTATAATTCACCCCTCCACTTT
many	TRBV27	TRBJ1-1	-	CASSPQGRGEAFF	TGTGCCAGCAGTCCCCAGGGAAGAGGCGAAGCTTTCTTT
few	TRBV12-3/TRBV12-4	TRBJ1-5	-	CASSLNQQDNDQPQHF	TGTGCCAGCAGTTTAAACCAACAGGACAACGATCAGCCCCAGCATTTT
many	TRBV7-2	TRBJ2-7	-	CASSYTDEQYF	TGTGCCAGCAGCTATACCGACGAGCAGTACTTC
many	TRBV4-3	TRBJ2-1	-	CASSQESLAGNEQFF	TGCGCCAGCAGCCAAGAATCTTTGGCCGGAAATGAGCAGTTCTTC
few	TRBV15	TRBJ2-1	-	CATSRPTPSYNEQFF	TGTGCCACCAGCAGACCAACACCTTCCTACAATGAGCAGTTCTTC
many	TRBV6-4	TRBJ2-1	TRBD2	CASSEREGRGEQFF	TGTGCCAGCAGCGAACGGGAGGGAAGGGGTGAGCAGTTCTTC
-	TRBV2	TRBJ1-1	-	CASSEAHVTENTEAFF	TGTGCCAGCAGTGAAGCGCACGTGACAGAGAACACTGAAGCTTTCTTT
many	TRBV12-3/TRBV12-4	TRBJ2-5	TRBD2	CASSPQDPGTIKTQYF	TGTGCCAGCAGTCCCCAAGACCCAGGGACTATAAAGACCCAGTACTTC
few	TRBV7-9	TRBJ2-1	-	CASSPLPGEQFF	TGTGCCAGCAGCCCCCTACCGGGTGAGCAGTTCTTC
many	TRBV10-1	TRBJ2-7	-	CASSEPIRMNEQYF	TGCGCCAGCAGTGAGCCGATCAGGATGAACGAGCAGTACTTC
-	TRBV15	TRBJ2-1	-	CATEPHPQNNEQFF	TGTGCCACTGAGCCTCACCCTCAGAACAATGAGCAGTTCTTC
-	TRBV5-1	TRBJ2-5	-	CASSLAGFGGNQETQYF	TGCGCCAGCAGCTTGGCCGGGTTCGGGGGAAACCAAGAGACCCAGTACTTC
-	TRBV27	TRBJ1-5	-	CASSLASGSNQPQHF	TGTGCCAGCAGTCTTGCCTCCGGTAGCAATCAGCCCCAGCATTTT
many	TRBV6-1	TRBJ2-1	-	CASSRLEDNEQFF	TGTGCCAGCTCCCGACTAGAGGACAATGAGCAGTTCTTC
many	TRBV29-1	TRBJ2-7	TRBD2	CSVGTSDRSYEQYF	TGCAGCGTTGGGACTAGCGACAGGTCCTACGAGCAGTACTTC
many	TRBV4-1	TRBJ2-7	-	CASSQGSGSLDEQYF	TGCGCCAGCAGCCAAGGGTCAGGGAGTCTGGACGAGCAGTACTTC
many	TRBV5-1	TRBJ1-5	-	CASSLFGAGNQPQHF	TGCGCCAGCAGCTTGTTTGGGGCTGGGAATCAGCCCCAGCATTTT